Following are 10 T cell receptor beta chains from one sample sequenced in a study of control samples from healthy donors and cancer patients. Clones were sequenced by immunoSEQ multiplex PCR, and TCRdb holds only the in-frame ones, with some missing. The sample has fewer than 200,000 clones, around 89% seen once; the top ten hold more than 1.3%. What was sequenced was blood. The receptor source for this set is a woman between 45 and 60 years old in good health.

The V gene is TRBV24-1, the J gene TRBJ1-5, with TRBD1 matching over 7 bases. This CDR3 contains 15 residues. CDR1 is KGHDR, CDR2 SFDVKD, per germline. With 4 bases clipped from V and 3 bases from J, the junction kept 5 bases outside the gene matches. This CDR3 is CATSDSGGNNQPQHF. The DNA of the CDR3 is TGTGCCACCAGTGACTCAGGGGGTAACAATCAGCCCCAGCATTTT.

CDR3 protein: CASSEALGPQHF. Here the CDR3 DNA reads TGTGCCAGCAGTGAAGCGCTTGGGCCCCAGCATTTT. The chain uses TRBV2 and TRBJ1-5; D gene uncertain. The CDR3 length is 12 residues. V lost 0 bases to trimming and J lost 9 bases, with 6 bases between them. Germline CDR1 reads SNHLY; CDR2 reads FYNNEI.

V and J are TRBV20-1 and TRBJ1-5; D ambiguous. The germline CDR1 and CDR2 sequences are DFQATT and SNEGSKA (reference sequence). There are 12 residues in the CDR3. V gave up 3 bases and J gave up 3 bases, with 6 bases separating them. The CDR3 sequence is CSASGINQPQHF. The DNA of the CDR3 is TGCAGTGCTAGTGGGATCAATCAGCCCCAGCATTTT.

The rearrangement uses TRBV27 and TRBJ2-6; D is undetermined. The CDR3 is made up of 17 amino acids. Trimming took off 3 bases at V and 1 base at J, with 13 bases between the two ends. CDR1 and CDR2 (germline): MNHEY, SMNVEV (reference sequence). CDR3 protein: CASSFIPRTSGANVLTF. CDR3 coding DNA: TGTGCCAGCAGTTTTATCCCCCGGACGTCTGGGGCCAACGTCCTGACTTTC.

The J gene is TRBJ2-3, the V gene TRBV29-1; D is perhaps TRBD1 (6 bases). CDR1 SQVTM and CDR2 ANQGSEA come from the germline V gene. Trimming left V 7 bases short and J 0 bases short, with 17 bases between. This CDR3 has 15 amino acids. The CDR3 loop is CSADSDTASTDTQYF. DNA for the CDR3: TGCAGCGCGGACAGTGACACTGCTAGCACAGATACGCAGTATTTT.

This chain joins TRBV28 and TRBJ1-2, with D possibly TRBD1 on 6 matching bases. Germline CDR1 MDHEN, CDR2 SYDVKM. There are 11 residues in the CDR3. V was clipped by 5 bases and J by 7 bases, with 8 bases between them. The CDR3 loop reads CASSPRGGYTF. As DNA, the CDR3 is TGTGCCAGCAGTCCCAGGGGTGGCTACACCTTC.

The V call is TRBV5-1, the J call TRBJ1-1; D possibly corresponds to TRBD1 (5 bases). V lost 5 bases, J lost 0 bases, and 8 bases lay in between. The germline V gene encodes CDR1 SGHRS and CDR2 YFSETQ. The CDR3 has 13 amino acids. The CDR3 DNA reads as TGCGCCAGCAGGGGGGACTTGAACACTGAAGCTTTCTTT. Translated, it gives CASRGDLNTEAFF.

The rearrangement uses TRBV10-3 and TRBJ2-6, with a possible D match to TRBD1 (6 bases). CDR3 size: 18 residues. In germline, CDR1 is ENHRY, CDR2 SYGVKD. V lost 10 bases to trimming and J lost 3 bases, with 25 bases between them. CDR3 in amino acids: CATVDNRDLLSGANVLTF. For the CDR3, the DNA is TGTGCCACCGTGGATAACAGGGATCTCCTCAGTGGGGCCAACGTCCTGACTTTC.

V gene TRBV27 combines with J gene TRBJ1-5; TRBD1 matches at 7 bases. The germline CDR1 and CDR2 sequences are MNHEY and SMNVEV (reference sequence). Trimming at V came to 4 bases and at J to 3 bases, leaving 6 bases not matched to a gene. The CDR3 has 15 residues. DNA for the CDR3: TGTGCCAGCAGTTCCCGACAGGGAAACAATCAGCCCCAGCATTTT. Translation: CASSSRQGNNQPQHF.

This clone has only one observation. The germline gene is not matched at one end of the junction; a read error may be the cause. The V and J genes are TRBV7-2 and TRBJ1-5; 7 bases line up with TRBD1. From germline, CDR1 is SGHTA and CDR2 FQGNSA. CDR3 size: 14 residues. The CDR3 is CASSSGQPNRPQHF. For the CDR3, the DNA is TGTGCCAGCAGCTCGGGACAGCCTAATCGGCCCCAGCATTTT.